Presented here are 3 T cell receptor beta chains from one specimen sequenced in a study of tumor-infiltrating lymphocytes in primary liver carcinoma. cDNA specific to TCR beta was made from around 450 ng of total RNA, with a constant-region primer employed for priming. Construction of TCR beta libraries relied on three successive nested multiplex PCR rounds employing slightly modified ARM-PCR. It was with TRBV1-TRBV30 forward primers and a C-beta reverse primer that the first two PCR rounds were run, at about 9 cycles each. Each CDR3 protein gets one entry after TCRdb re-called the multiplex PCR reads with MiXCR. The sample has about 120,000 distinct CDR3 sequences; around 65% are singletons. Taking about 18-32 mg of unsorted bulk tissue, the authors co-extracted RNA and DNA. Sequencing was done on a sample of tumor-adjacent normal liver tissue. These receptors all stem from an older woman with primary liver carcinoma and hepatitis B virus infection.

Regarding this clonotype: No conserved phenylalanine or tryptophan ends this CDR3, so it is likely a read error. CDR3 in DNA: TGCAGCGTTGAACAGGGATCCAATAAAAAACTGTTTTTA. This gives the protein CSVEQGSNKKLFL. V and J are TRBV29-1 and TRBJ1-4; D is possibly TRBD1 (5 bases). This CDR3 is built from 13 residues. Germline V gives CDR1 SQVTM, CDR2 ANQGSEA. The V and J ends lost 2 bases and 9 bases respectively, with 13 bases between them.

J is TRBJ2-1 and V is TRBV11-2; D is undetermined. The CDR3 covers 15 residues. Germline loops: CDR1 SGHAT, CDR2 FQNNGV. Trimming pared 7 bases from V and 10 bases from J, leaving 23 bases between. DNA for the CDR3: TGTGCCAGCAACCTTAGGCCTGTGGAGTCGGGCGAGCAGTTCTTC. Its translation: CASNLRPVESGEQFF.

As for this clonotype: It is likely a read error, because the conserved phenylalanine at the end of the CDR3 is missing. The chain links TRBV6-5 to TRBJ1-6, with 9 bases fitting TRBD1. From germline, CDR1 is MNHEY and CDR2 SVGAGI. CDR3 length equals 15 residues. J was trimmed by 7 bases and V by 5 bases; bases with no gene match: 6. The CDR3 loop is CASSLTGTGNSPLHI. CDR3 coding DNA: TGTGCCAGCAGTCTTACCGGGACAGGGAATTCACCCCTCCACATC.